Sequencing of this T cell receptor (beta chain) was carried out in a study of shared clonotypes between healthy human individuals (dated by TCRdb to about 2020). Concerning the study at large: The cohort comprised two women and a few men aged 18 to 49 years. To estimate repertoire size and how much clonotypes are shared between individuals, the study performed deep sequencing of blood TCR repertoires from roughly five healthy adults. Libraries were prepared and TCR repertoires were sequenced by different laboratories using diverse techniques, in order to increase sequencing depth and limit assay-specific biases. Each donor's leukapheresis produced roughly between about 0.85 and 10 billion PBMCs. For each donor, three plates each were used for CD4 naive and CD4 memory, two plates were used for CD8 naive, and one plate was used for CD8 memory. Study-wide conclusions, independent of this receptor: Naive subsets generally had larger estimated clonotype richness than memory subsets. Pairwise subsampling indicated that sequencing depth was expected to affect the degree of clonotype sharing among donors. Incomplete sequencing was indicated by rarefaction of sorted-subset datasets, despite the large sequencing depth. Clonotypes shared by all four sorted-subset donors showed higher generation probabilities than non-shared clonotypes. Sharing across several donors was observed for around 5% of naive CD4, over 3% of naive CD8, 2% to 2.5% of memory CD4, and about 0.4% of memory CD8 clonotypes. Because the study included a small number of donors, the genetic and exposure-history diversity represented was limited. Sampling was restricted to blood, and TCR repertoires in tissues likely differ from the TCR repertoires found in blood.

Comment on this clone: No cognate antigen has been identified for it. No much larger clonotype is one base removed from it; base qualities were not supplied.

For the CD8 naive samples, CD45RO-negative cells were positively selected for CCR7, yielding a CD45RA+CCR7+ population from which TemRA cells were excluded. The donors were healthy, HIV-negative adults with no recently reported acute infections or vaccinations. Every donor was a Caucasian adult living in Nashville, Tennessee, USA. Blood was collected by leukapheresis, and PBMCs were isolated by Ficoll-Histopaque density gradient centrifugation and then cryopreserved in liquid nitrogen vapor phase. Purity and quantity of every magnetically sorted T cell population were checked by analytical flow cytometry. Genomic DNA was isolated from each sorted fraction and quantified by UV absorbance on a Nanodrop 2000c. Per the germline V gene (reference sequence), LNHNV is the CDR1 and YYDKDF is the CDR2. From its cysteine to its phenylalanine, the CDR3 spans 16 amino acids. The sequence is cut down to CDR3 DNA, 48 bases in frame from base 1. V lost 2 bases and J lost 8 bases, and the count of bases not matched to a germline gene is 5.

Using the deep immunoSEQ assay, multiplex PCR amplified TCR CDR3 regions from genomic DNA. Extracted genomic DNA from each cell subset was distributed evenly across all wells of several immunoSEQ 96-well plates, and each plate was treated as a replicate. For sorted subsets, 200 to 250 ng of genomic DNA, equivalent to 25,000 to 35,000 T cell genomes, went into each replicate PCR. The purified libraries were quantified using a Qubit 3.0 fluorometer, sized with a Bioanalyzer 2100, and then quantified again using the KAPA Library Quantification kit. Every immunoSEQ 96-well plate was sequenced on a separate single-read 150-cycle Illumina NextSeq 550 flow cell. As for the authors' bioinformatics: The immunoSEQ output contained only junctional sequences without quality scores, so filtering could not match that applied to full-length reads. To assign V/J genes and CDR3, sequences were annotated against IMGT germline references using PyIR, a Python wrapper for IgBLAST v1.9. Reads were removed for weak V/J assignments (E-value above 1e-6), missing CDR3, stop codons, out-of-frame junctions, or ambiguous translated residues. V3J clonotypes were defined as sequences sharing an identical inferred V gene, J gene, and CDR3 amino acid sequence. The percentage overlap between two repertoires was calculated by dividing the number of shared unique clonotypes by the size of the smaller repertoire. Richness of each repertoire was evaluated using RTK rarefaction, the Chao1 estimator, and Recon v2.1 estimates of unobserved clonotypes. Generation probabilities for all TCRbeta clonotypes obtained by the gDNA method from several donors were computed using OLGA. The immuneACCESS repertoire file appears here via TCRdb, limited to in-frame rearrangements. These files lack a portion of the clones; in checked studies, under half of the deficit traces to unresolved V genes, and the cause of the others is not known. D and trimming were read from the DNA, whereas the V and J calls and clone size are those reported in that table. The sample table contains 2 million or so clones; only one count was recorded for about 95% of them. The top ten clones comprise around 1.1% of the sample.

This TCR derives from a man younger than 30 in good health. The sample consisted of naive CD8+ T cells sorted from blood. What this sample's cell subset or site label stands for: CD45RA+CCR7+. The chain links TRBV15 with TRBJ2-1; 14 bases in the middle match TRBD2. The CDR3 protein is CATSRPGTSGSDEQFF. The DNA sequence follows: TGTGCCACCAGCAGACCAGGGACTAGCGGGAGTGATGAGCAGTTCTTC. The full variable domain, completed from the reference TRBV15 and TRBJ2-1 proteins outside the CDR3, reads DAMVIQNPRYQVTQFGKPVTLSCSQTLNHNVMYWYQQKSSQAPKLLFHYYDKDFNNEADTPDNFQSRRPNTSFCFLDIRSPGLGDTAMYLCATSRPGTSGSDEQFFGPGTRLTVL.